A selection of T cell receptor beta chains follows, all from one sample in a study of molecular identifiers for immune sequencing clone quantification. TCRdb called the PCR reads again in MiXCR, with one record for every CDR3 protein. The table has about 640,000 distinct CDR3 sequences, just under 20% seen once; the top ten hold 0.75% to 0.95%. Sequenced: naive CD8+ T cells from blood, with Jurkat cell RNA spiked in. Every receptor here comes from a human donor in good health. Some libraries in this study had Jurkat cell RNA spiked in. Each CDR3 is given with its conserved first and last residue. Each record gives: CDR3 protein, CDR3 DNA, J gene, CDR3 length, V gene, clone size, D gene. A D gene is named only where the DNA matches it firmly. Part of the rows lack a size; the others show once, few, many or a class for expanded clones.

cdr3_aa: CASTPLSGGRIGELFF; cdr3_nt: TGTGCCAGTACCCCCTTATCGGGCGGGAGAATCGGGGAGCTGTTTTTT; j_call: TRBJ2-2; cdr3_length: 16; v_call: TRBV19; clone_size: few; d_call: TRBD2
cdr3_aa: CASSGLTGTSTDTQYF; cdr3_nt: TGTGCCAGCAGCGGATTGACAGGGACGTCCACAGATACGCAGTATTTT; j_call: TRBJ2-3; cdr3_length: 16; v_call: TRBV9; clone_size: many; d_call: TRBD1
cdr3_aa: CASSSFWENTEAFF; cdr3_nt: TGTGCCAGCAGCTCCTTTTGGGAGAACACTGAAGCTTTCTTT; j_call: TRBJ1-1; cdr3_length: 14; v_call: TRBV5-3; clone_size: -; d_call: -
cdr3_aa: CASSYFQGATEAFF; cdr3_nt: TGTGCCAGCAGTTATTTTCAGGGGGCCACTGAAGCTTTCTTT; j_call: TRBJ1-1; cdr3_length: 14; v_call: TRBV6-2/TRBV6-3; clone_size: few; d_call: TRBD1
cdr3_aa: CASSLTRGEQYF; cdr3_nt: TGTGCCAGCAGTCTAACTAGAGGCGAGCAGTACTTC; j_call: TRBJ2-7; cdr3_length: 12; v_call: TRBV6-2/TRBV6-3; clone_size: many; d_call: -
cdr3_aa: CASSWTSGPSSYEQYF; cdr3_nt: TGTGCCAGCAGTTGGACTAGCGGGCCTAGCTCCTACGAGCAGTACTTC; j_call: TRBJ2-7; cdr3_length: 16; v_call: TRBV6-2/TRBV6-3; clone_size: few; d_call: TRBD2
cdr3_aa: CASSGPGQGSNQPQHF; cdr3_nt: TGTGCCAGCAGTGGCCCAGGGCAGGGAAGCAATCAGCCCCAGCATTTT; j_call: TRBJ1-5; cdr3_length: 16; v_call: TRBV2; clone_size: few; d_call: -
cdr3_aa: CASSYLGGTQYF; cdr3_nt: TGTGCCAGCAGTTACCTAGGGGGGACCCAGTACTTC; j_call: TRBJ2-5; cdr3_length: 12; v_call: TRBV6-5; clone_size: many; d_call: -
cdr3_aa: CASNGLADTDTQYF; cdr3_nt: TGTGCCAGCAACGGACTAGCGGACACAGATACGCAGTATTTT; j_call: TRBJ2-3; cdr3_length: 14; v_call: TRBV7-9; clone_size: many; d_call: TRBD2
cdr3_aa: CASSQGTGGFYGYTF; cdr3_nt: TGCGCCAGCAGCCAGGGAACAGGGGGCTTCTATGGCTACACCTTC; j_call: TRBJ1-2; cdr3_length: 15; v_call: TRBV4-3; clone_size: few; d_call: TRBD1
cdr3_aa: CASSLWGSTEAFF; cdr3_nt: TGTGCCAGCAGCTTATGGGGGAGCACTGAAGCTTTCTTT; j_call: TRBJ1-1; cdr3_length: 13; v_call: TRBV7-2; clone_size: many; d_call: -
cdr3_aa: CASSLIGPYGGRSDQPQHF; cdr3_nt: TGTGCCAGCAGTTTGATAGGTCCGTATGGGGGGCGCAGCGATCAGCCCCAGCATTTT; j_call: TRBJ1-5; cdr3_length: 19; v_call: TRBV27; clone_size: few; d_call: -
cdr3_aa: CASSLGRGRVSYEQYF; cdr3_nt: TGTGCCAGCAGCTTAGGGCGCGGGAGGGTATCCTACGAGCAGTACTTC; j_call: TRBJ2-7; cdr3_length: 16; v_call: TRBV7-9; clone_size: few; d_call: TRBD2
cdr3_aa: CASSKRAESYEQYF; cdr3_nt: TGTGCCAGTAGTAAACGAGCGGAGTCCTACGAGCAGTACTTC; j_call: TRBJ2-7; cdr3_length: 14; v_call: TRBV19; clone_size: many; d_call: -
cdr3_aa: CASSQTTGEAFF; cdr3_nt: TGCGCCAGCAGCCAGACTACAGGTGAAGCTTTCTTT; j_call: TRBJ1-1; cdr3_length: 12; v_call: TRBV4-1; clone_size: -; d_call: -
cdr3_aa: CSVESSASYEQYF; cdr3_nt: TGCAGCGTTGAATCTAGCGCATCCTACGAGCAGTACTTC; j_call: TRBJ2-7; cdr3_length: 13; v_call: TRBV29-1; clone_size: -; d_call: -
cdr3_aa: CASKSRDRDFIMGYTF; cdr3_nt: TGTGCCAGCAAGAGCCGGGACAGAGATTTCATTATGGGCTACACCTTC; j_call: TRBJ1-2; cdr3_length: 16; v_call: TRBV6-6; clone_size: many; d_call: TRBD1
cdr3_aa: CASSLTGRLSEQYF; cdr3_nt: TGTGCCAGTAGTCTTACAGGGCGCCTCTCCGAGCAGTACTTC; j_call: TRBJ2-7; cdr3_length: 14; v_call: TRBV19; clone_size: few; d_call: -
cdr3_aa: CSARGETQYF; cdr3_nt: TGCAGTGCCCGCGGGGAGACCCAGTACTTC; j_call: TRBJ2-5; cdr3_length: 10; v_call: TRBV20-1; clone_size: many; d_call: -
cdr3_aa: CASSEVGDTHEQYF; cdr3_nt: TGTGCCAGCAGTGAAGTCGGGGATACCCACGAGCAGTACTTC; j_call: TRBJ2-7; cdr3_length: 14; v_call: TRBV25-1; clone_size: -; d_call: -
cdr3_aa: CASSSPGTGVQETQYF; cdr3_nt: TGTGCCAGCAGCTCCCCGGGGACAGGGGTCCAAGAGACCCAGTACTTC; j_call: TRBJ2-5; cdr3_length: 16; v_call: TRBV7-9; clone_size: -; d_call: TRBD1
cdr3_aa: CASSLGLGSTEAFF; cdr3_nt: TGTGCCAGCAGCTTAGGATTGGGTTCCACTGAAGCTTTCTTT; j_call: TRBJ1-1; cdr3_length: 14; v_call: TRBV7-2; clone_size: many; d_call: -
cdr3_aa: CASSPPVGGGQRTDTQYF; cdr3_nt: TGTGCCAGCAGTCCTCCGGTTGGCGGCGGCCAGCGCACAGATACGCAGTATTTT; j_call: TRBJ2-3; cdr3_length: 18; v_call: TRBV7-9; clone_size: many; d_call: -
cdr3_aa: CASSLIPGTAEAFF; cdr3_nt: TGCGCCAGCAGTCTGATCCCCGGGACAGCTGAAGCTTTCTTT; j_call: TRBJ1-1; cdr3_length: 14; v_call: TRBV4-3; clone_size: few; d_call: TRBD1
cdr3_aa: CASSSGDLNQPQHF; cdr3_nt: TGTGCCAGCAGCTCCGGGGACCTTAATCAGCCCCAGCATTTT; j_call: TRBJ1-5; cdr3_length: 14; v_call: TRBV7-9; clone_size: few; d_call: -
cdr3_aa: CASSYSTSGKSAQYF; cdr3_nt: TGTGCCAGCAGTTACTCGACTAGCGGAAAATCTGCCCAGTACTTC; j_call: TRBJ2-5; cdr3_length: 15; v_call: TRBV6-5; clone_size: many; d_call: TRBD2
cdr3_aa: CATQSGNTGELFF; cdr3_nt: TGCGCCACCCAAAGCGGGAACACCGGGGAGCTGTTTTTT; j_call: TRBJ2-2; cdr3_length: 13; v_call: TRBV4-3; clone_size: many; d_call: -
cdr3_aa: CASSYFVYPGGLMNTEAFF; cdr3_nt: TGTGCCAGCAGTTACTTTGTTTACCCTGGAGGGTTGATGAACACTGAAGCTTTCTTT; j_call: TRBJ1-1; cdr3_length: 19; v_call: TRBV6-2/TRBV6-3; clone_size: many; d_call: -
cdr3_aa: CSARDTRAAGWGQEKLFF; cdr3_nt: TGCAGTGCTAGAGATACCCGGGCCGCAGGGTGGGGGCAGGAAAAACTGTTTTTT; j_call: TRBJ1-4; cdr3_length: 18; v_call: TRBV20-1; clone_size: many; d_call: -
cdr3_aa: CASSHAAGYEQYF; cdr3_nt: TGTGCCAGCAGCCACGCTGCGGGCTACGAGCAGTACTTC; j_call: TRBJ2-7; cdr3_length: 13; v_call: TRBV6-5; clone_size: -; d_call: -
cdr3_aa: CASRLGRAGEQYF; cdr3_nt: TGTGCCAGCAGACTAGGAAGGGCGGGGGAGCAGTACTTC; j_call: TRBJ2-7; cdr3_length: 13; v_call: TRBV6-5; clone_size: many; d_call: -
cdr3_aa: CAWSVRLAGFTGELFF; cdr3_nt: TGTGCCTGGAGTGTAAGACTAGCGGGGTTCACCGGGGAGCTGTTTTTT; j_call: TRBJ2-2; cdr3_length: 16; v_call: TRBV30; clone_size: many; d_call: TRBD2
cdr3_aa: CASSNLGVTNTGELFF; cdr3_nt: TGTGCCAGTAGCAACCTGGGGGTTACGAACACCGGGGAGCTGTTTTTT; j_call: TRBJ2-2; cdr3_length: 16; v_call: TRBV19; clone_size: few; d_call: -
cdr3_aa: CASSAGLRTDTQYF; cdr3_nt: TGTGCCAGCAGCGCGGGACTGCGCACAGATACGCAGTATTTT; j_call: TRBJ2-3; cdr3_length: 14; v_call: TRBV5-5; clone_size: -; d_call: -
cdr3_aa: CASSFSGRTDTQYF; cdr3_nt: TGTGCCAGCAGTTTTAGCGGGAGGACAGATACGCAGTATTTT; j_call: TRBJ2-3; cdr3_length: 14; v_call: TRBV6-2/TRBV6-3; clone_size: many; d_call: TRBD2